Presented here are 21 T cell receptor beta chains from one specimen sequenced in a study of read filtering for tumor transcriptome and immune sequencing. Molecular barcoded adaptors covering alpha/delta and beta/gamma chains were used on approximately 440 ng RNA. TCRdb re-derived calls from the reads in MiXCR, one entry per CDR3 protein. The sample has 25,000 to 35,000 distinct CDR3 sequences, roughly 14% seen once. The sample taken for sequencing was a population of CD138-negative cells sorted from bone marrow. These receptors were obtained from a donor older than 35 with multiple myeloma.

About this clonotype: This may be a read error: a much more frequent sequence differs by one nucleotide. V and J are TRBV4-1 and TRBJ2-5, with a possible D match to TRBD1 (5 bases). The V gene lost 1 base and the J gene lost 6 bases, with 12 bases spanning the gap. Germline CDR1 MGHRA, CDR2 YSYEKL. This CDR3 comprises 14 residues. In nucleotides, the CDR3 is TGCGCCAGCAGCCAAGTTGCAGGGTTAAAGACCCAGTACTTC. Translated: CASSQVAGLKTQYF.

This clonotype appeared many times. V and J are TRBV30 and TRBJ1-3, with unresolved D. Germline CDR1 is GTSNPN and CDR2 is SVGIG (reference sequence). The CDR3 covers 11 residues. V dropped 5 bases and J dropped 0 bases, with 2 bases sitting between them. The chain's CDR3 is CAWASGNTIYF. The CDR3 bases are TGTGCCTGGGCCTCTGGAAACACCATATATTTT.

This clonotype was detected many times. The rearrangement joins TRBV7-6 to TRBJ2-7, with TRBD2 identical over 7 bases. The V gene's germline CDR1 is SGHVS and CDR2 FNYEAQ. J lost 3 bases, V lost 1 base, and 6 bases had no gene match. The CDR3 extends over 15 amino acids. Here the CDR3 DNA reads TGTGCCAGCAGCTTAGGGCTAGCGGTTCTCTACGAGCAGTACTTC. Its translation is CASSLGLAVLYEQYF.

This clonotype was counted ten times or more. V gene TRBV4-2 combines with J gene TRBJ2-7; 8 positions match TRBD2. Per the germline V gene, CDR1 is LGHNA and CDR2 is YNFKEQ. CDR3 length: 16 amino acids. The V segment lost 3 bases and the J segment 2 bases; nucleotides outside the gene matches: 9. The CDR3 DNA is TGTGCCAGCAGCCAGCCCGGGACTAGTGTCACCTACGAGCAGTACTTC. Its translation is CASSQPGTSVTYEQYF.

The table lists this clonotype with many counts. The rearrangement links TRBV9 to TRBJ1-5; the D is unclear. Germline V lookup: CDR1 SGDLS, CDR2 YYNGEE. The CDR3 runs 13 residues. V was pared by 0 bases and J by 5 bases, with 6 bases between. The CDR3 is CASSVGVDQPQHF. The CDR3 nucleotides are TGTGCCAGCAGCGTAGGAGTTGATCAGCCCCAGCATTTT.

This chain connects TRBV3-1 to TRBJ1-3; the D is unclear. V lost 0 bases and J 8 bases, leaving 5 bases between the germline ends. The CDR3 extends over 12 amino acids. Germline values: CDR1 LGHDT, CDR2 YNNKEL (reference sequence). In DNA form, the CDR3 reads TGTGCCAGCAGCCAAGATACCGACACCATATATTTT. It specifies CASSQDTDTIYF.

In its sample, this clonotype was seen many times. In DNA, the CDR3 is TGCGCCAGCAGCTTGGGCACAGACAGGGTGACCTACGAGCAGTACTTC. Translation: CASSLGTDRVTYEQYF. The chain carries TRBV5-1 and TRBJ2-7; 7 bases fit TRBD1. J was trimmed by 2 bases and V by 0 bases; bases with no gene match: 8. Germline CDR1 reads SGHRS; CDR2 reads YFSETQ. This CDR3 is 16 amino acids long.

This clonotype occurred many times. This sequence may be a read error, since a much larger clone differs from it by one base. The rearrangement joins TRBV7-2 to TRBJ2-1; 11 nucleotides align to TRBD2. Losses at the gene ends were 0 bases for V and 10 bases for J; bases not matched to a gene: 11. Looked up from germline, CDR1 is SGHTA and CDR2 is FQGNSA. This CDR3 is built from 17 residues. CDR3 nucleotide sequence: TGTGCCAGCAGCTTAGCGAAGGAACTAGCGGGAGCATCCGAGCAGTTCTTC. It is translated as CASSLAKELAGASEQFF.

This clonotype was seen at least ten times. The V call is TRBV6-1, the J call TRBJ2-5; D is possibly TRBD1 (6 bases). Between the trimmed V and J ends, which lost 4 bases and 5 bases, there was a span of 14 bases. The CDR3 runs 14 residues. Germline V lookup: CDR1 MNHNS, CDR2 SASEGT. The CDR3 is CASSGMGAGETQYF. The DNA for the CDR3 is TGTGCCAGCAGTGGTATGGGGGCTGGGGAGACCCAGTACTTC.

This clonotype has a count of ten or more. The rearrangement uses TRBV7-2 and TRBJ2-7; 7 nucleotides align to TRBD1. Germline-derived CDR1 and CDR2 are SGHTA and FQGNSA. There are 15 residues in the CDR3. V shed 4 bases and J 5 bases; nucleotides not matched to a gene: 11. The CDR3: CASSSPDRAKDEQYF. CDR3 sequence (DNA): TGTGCCAGCAGCTCGCCCGACAGGGCGAAGGACGAGCAGTACTTC. Full variable domain (remainder filled in from reference TRBV7-2 and TRBJ2-7): GAGVSQSPSNKVTEKGKDVELRCDPISGHTALYWYRQSLGQGLEFLIYFQGNSAPDKSGLPSDRFSAERTGGSVSTLTIQRTQQEDSAVYLCASSSPDRAKDEQYFGPGTRLTVT.

A note on this clonotype: This likely reflects a read error, since a far larger clone is one base away. The chain joins TRBV2 to TRBJ2-5, with a tentative D call TRBD2 (6 bases). CDR3 length: 15 amino acids. Germline V gives CDR1 SNHLY, CDR2 FYNNEI. The CDR3 loop is CASSDVRGNGYEQCF. Here the CDR3 DNA reads TGTGCCAGCAGTGACGTACGGGGGAATGGCTACGAGCAGTGCTTC.

The table lists this clonotype with many counts. V and J are TRBV27 and TRBJ2-7; 10 bases agree with TRBD1. Per germline, CDR1 MNHEY and CDR2 SMNVEV (reference sequence). With V trimmed by 6 bases and J by 5 bases, 10 bases remained unmatched. The CDR3 loop spans 15 amino acids. The CDR3 nucleotides are TGTGCCAGCAGAACCGCCGGGACAGGGGCCGACGAGCAGTACTTC. Protein: CASRTAGTGADEQYF.

At least ten counts were recorded for this clonotype. The rearrangement joins TRBV5-1 to TRBJ2-7, with 7 bases that match TRBD1. The germline CDR1 and CDR2 sequences are SGHRS and YFSETQ. V shed 4 bases and J 4 bases; nucleotides not matched to a gene: 14. The length of the CDR3 is 16 residues. As DNA, the CDR3 is TGCGCCAGCAGCCAGGGTTACGGGACAGCCGTTTACGAGCAGTACTTC. It codes for CASSQGYGTAVYEQYF. The full variable domain, completed using reference TRBV5-1 and TRBJ2-7, is KAGVTQTPRYLIKTRGQQVTLSCSPISGHRSVSWYQQTPGQGLQFLFEYFSETQRNKGNFPGRFSGRQFSNSRSEMNVSTLELGDSALYLCASSQGYGTAVYEQYFGPGTRLTVT.

There are many counts of this clonotype. The V and J genes are TRBV20-1 and TRBJ2-3, with 10 nucleotides matching TRBD2. CDR3 length equals 14 residues. Germline lookup yields CDR1 DFQATT and CDR2 SNEGSKA (reference sequence). Germline trimming cut 5 bases from V and 3 bases from J; bases unmatched to any gene: 5. The CDR3, as DNA: TGCAGTGCTCCTCAGCGGGAGGGTACAGATACGCAGTATTTT. It translates to CSAPQREGTDTQYF.

This clonotype has just a few counts. The chain carries TRBV12-3 or TRBV12-4 and TRBJ2-7; D is possibly TRBD1 (6 bases). V shed 4 bases and J shed 4 bases, with 14 bases lying between them. This CDR3 comprises 14 residues. Written as DNA, the CDR3 is TGTGCCAGCAGTTACACAGGGAGTGTTTACGAGCAGTACTTC. It translates to CASSYTGSVYEQYF.

This clonotype was counted many times. The chain is built from TRBV21-1 and TRBJ2-1; the D segment call TRBD1 is taken from the table without a DNA check. TRBV21-1 is reported as a pseudogene. The CDR3 is 14 amino acids. The CDR3 sequence is CASSTGPEYNEQFF. Here the CDR3 DNA reads TGTGCCAGCAGCACGGGACCCGAGTACAATGAGCAGTTCTTC.

Ten or more counts support this clonotype. The chain recombines TRBV11-2 with TRBJ2-1, with D perhaps matching TRBD2 (6 bases). CDR3 length: 15 amino acids. In germline, CDR1 is SGHAT, CDR2 FQNNGV. V was clipped by 1 base and J by 7 bases, with 14 bases between them. For the CDR3, the DNA is TGTGCCAGCAGCTTAGGTACGGGAGTAATAAATGAGCAGTTCTTC. It specifies CASSLGTGVINEQFF.

This clonotype was recorded at least ten times. The V and J genes are TRBV5-7 and TRBJ2-2; 8 bases are a match to TRBD1. TRBV5-7 is classed as an ORF, of uncertain function. The V segment lost 3 bases and the J segment 2 bases; nucleotides outside the gene matches: 9. This CDR3 contains 17 residues. The CDR3 spells CASSSARTGLNTGELFF. DNA for the CDR3: TGTGCCAGCAGCTCCGCCCGGACAGGGTTAAACACCGGGGAGCTGTTTTTT.

Of note for this clonotype: A far more abundant clone sits one base away, making this likely a read error. This chain uses TRBV7-6 with TRBJ2-1; TRBD2 is a possible D gene (6 bases). V lost 5 bases and J 4 bases, leaving 18 bases between the germline ends. The CDR3 is 16 amino acids. Per germline, CDR1 SGHVS and CDR2 FNYEAQ. The CDR3, as DNA: TGTGCCAGCAGCCTTAGACTAGTCTCGGCGTACAATGAGCAGTTCTTC. Translating it yields CASSLRLVSAYNEQFF.

The rearrangement joins TRBV29-1 to TRBJ1-1; D is unclear. The V gene's germline CDR1 is SQVTM and CDR2 ANQGSEA. V lost 6 bases and J 7 bases, leaving 9 bases between the germline ends. The CDR3 has 10 amino acids. CDR3 in DNA: TGCAGCGTCTACAGCGTTGAAGCTTTCTTT. Translated: CSVYSVEAFF. The variable domain in full, completed from reference TRBV29-1 and TRBJ1-1, reads SAVISQKPSRDICQRGTSLTIQCQVDSQVTMMFWYRQQPGQSLTLIATANQGSEATYESGFVIDKFPISRPNLTFSTLTVSNMSPEDSSIYLCSVYSVEAFFGQGTRLTVV.

The V and J genes are TRBV5-5 and TRBJ2-5; TRBD2 aligns across 14 bases. V shed 3 bases, J shed 5 bases, and the junction held 6 bases outside the gene matches. Germline V gene data show CDR1 as SGHKS and CDR2 as YYEKEE (reference sequence). The CDR3 contains 16 residues. CDR3 coding DNA: TGTGCCAGCAGCTGGGGGACTAGCGGGAGTTGGGAGACCCAGTACTTC. As protein: CASSWGTSGSWETQYF. Supplemented by reference TRBV5-5 and TRBJ2-5, the full variable domain reads DAGVTQSPTHLIKTRGQQVTLRCSPISGHKSVSWYQQVLGQGPQFIFQYYEKEERGRGNFPDRFSARQFPNYSSELNVNALLLGDSALYLCASSWGTSGSWETQYFGPGTRLLVL.